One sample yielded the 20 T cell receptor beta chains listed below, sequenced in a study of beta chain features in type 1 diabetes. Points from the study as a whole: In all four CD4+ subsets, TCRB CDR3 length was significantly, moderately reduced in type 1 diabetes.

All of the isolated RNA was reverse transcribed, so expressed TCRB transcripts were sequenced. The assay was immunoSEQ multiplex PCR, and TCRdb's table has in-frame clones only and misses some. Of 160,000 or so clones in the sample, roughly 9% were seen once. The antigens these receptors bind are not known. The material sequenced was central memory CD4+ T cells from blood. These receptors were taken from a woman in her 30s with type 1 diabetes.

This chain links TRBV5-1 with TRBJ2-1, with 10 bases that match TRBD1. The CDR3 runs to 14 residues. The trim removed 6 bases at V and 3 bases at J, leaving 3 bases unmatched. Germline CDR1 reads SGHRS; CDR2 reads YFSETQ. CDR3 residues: CASTRTGGYNEQFF. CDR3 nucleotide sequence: TGCGCCAGCACCCGGACAGGGGGCTACAATGAGCAGTTCTTC.

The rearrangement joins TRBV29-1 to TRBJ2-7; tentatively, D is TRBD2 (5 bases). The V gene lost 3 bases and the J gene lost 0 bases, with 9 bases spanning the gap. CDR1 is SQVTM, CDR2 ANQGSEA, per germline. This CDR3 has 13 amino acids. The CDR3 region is CSVDIGDSYEQYF. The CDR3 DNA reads TGCAGCGTTGACATCGGGGACTCCTACGAGCAGTACTTC.

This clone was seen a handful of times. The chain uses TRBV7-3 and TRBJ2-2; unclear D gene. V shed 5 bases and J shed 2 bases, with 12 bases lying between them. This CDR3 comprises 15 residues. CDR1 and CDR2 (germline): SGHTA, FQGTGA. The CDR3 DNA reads TGTGCCAGCAGCCCGTTCCAGGAAAACACCGGGGAGCTGTTTTTT. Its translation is CASSPFQENTGELFF.

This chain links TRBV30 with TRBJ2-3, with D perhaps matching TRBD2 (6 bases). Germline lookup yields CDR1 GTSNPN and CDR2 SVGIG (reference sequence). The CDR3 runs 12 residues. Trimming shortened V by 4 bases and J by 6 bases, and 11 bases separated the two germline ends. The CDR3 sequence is CAWTGGRDTQYF. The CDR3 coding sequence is TGTGCCTGGACAGGAGGGAGGGATACGCAGTATTTT.

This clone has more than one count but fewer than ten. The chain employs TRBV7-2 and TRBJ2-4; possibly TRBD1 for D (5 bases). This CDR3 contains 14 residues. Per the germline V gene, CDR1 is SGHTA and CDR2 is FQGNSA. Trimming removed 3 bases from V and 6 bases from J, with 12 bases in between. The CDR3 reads CASSLGQGRNIQYF. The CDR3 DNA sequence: TGTGCCAGCAGCTTGGGGCAGGGCAGAAACATTCAGTACTTC.

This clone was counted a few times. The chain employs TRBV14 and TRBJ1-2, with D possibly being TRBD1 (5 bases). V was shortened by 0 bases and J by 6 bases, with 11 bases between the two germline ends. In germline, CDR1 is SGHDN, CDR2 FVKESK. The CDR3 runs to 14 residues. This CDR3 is CASSQEGGPHGYTF. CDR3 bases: TGTGCCAGCAGCCAAGAGGGGGGACCTCATGGCTACACCTTC. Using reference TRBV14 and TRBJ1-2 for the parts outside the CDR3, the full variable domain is EAGVTQFPSHSVIEKGQTVTLRCDPISGHDNLYWYRRVMGKEIKFLLHFVKESKQDESGMPNNRFLAERTGGTYSTLKVQPAELEDSGVYFCASSQEGGPHGYTFGSGTRLTVV.

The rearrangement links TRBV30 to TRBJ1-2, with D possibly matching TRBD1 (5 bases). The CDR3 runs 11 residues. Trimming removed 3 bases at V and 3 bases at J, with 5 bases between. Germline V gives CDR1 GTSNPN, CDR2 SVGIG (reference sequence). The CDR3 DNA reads TGTGCCTGGAGCAGGGACTATGGCTACACCTTC. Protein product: CAWSRDYGYTF.

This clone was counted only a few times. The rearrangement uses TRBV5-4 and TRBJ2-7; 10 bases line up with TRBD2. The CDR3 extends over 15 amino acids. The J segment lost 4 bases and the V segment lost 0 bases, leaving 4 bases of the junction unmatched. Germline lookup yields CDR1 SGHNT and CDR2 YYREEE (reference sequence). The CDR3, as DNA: TGTGCCAGCAGCTTGGCCCCTAGCGGGAGTTACGAGCAGTACTTC. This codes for CASSLAPSGSYEQYF.

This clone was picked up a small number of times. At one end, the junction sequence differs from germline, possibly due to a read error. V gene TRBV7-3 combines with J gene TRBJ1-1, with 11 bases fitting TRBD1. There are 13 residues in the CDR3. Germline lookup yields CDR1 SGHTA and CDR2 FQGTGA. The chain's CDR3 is CASSWRTGGNPYF. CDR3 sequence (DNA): TGTGCCAGCAGCTGGAGGACAGGGGGCAATCCCTACTTT. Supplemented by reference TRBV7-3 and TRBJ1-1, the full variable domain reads GAGVSQTPSNKVTEKGKYVELRCDPISGHTALYWYRQSLGQGPEFLIYFQGTGAADDSGLPNDRFFAVRPEGSVSTLKIQRTERGDSAVYLCASSWRTGGNPYFGQGTRLTVV.

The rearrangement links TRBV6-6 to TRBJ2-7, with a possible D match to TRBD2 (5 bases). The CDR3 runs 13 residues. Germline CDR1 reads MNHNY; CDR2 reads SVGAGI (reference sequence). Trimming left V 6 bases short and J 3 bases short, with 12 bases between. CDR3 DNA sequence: TGTGCCAGCAGAAGAGCGGAAGTCTACGAGCAGTACTTC. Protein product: CASRRAEVYEQYF.

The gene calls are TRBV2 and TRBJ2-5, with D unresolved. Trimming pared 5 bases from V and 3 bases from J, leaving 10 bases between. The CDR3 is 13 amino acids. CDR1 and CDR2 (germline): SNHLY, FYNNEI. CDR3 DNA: TGTGCCAGCAGTAAGGTACAGAAAGAGACCCAGTACTTC. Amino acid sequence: CASSKVQKETQYF.

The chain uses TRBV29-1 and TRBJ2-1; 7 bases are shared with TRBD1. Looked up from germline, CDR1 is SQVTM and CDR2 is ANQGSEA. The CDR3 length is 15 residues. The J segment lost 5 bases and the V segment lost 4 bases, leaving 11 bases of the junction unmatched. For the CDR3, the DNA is TGCAGCGTTGGGGTATTCGGGACAGAAAACAATGAGCAGTTCTTC. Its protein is CSVGVFGTENNEQFF.

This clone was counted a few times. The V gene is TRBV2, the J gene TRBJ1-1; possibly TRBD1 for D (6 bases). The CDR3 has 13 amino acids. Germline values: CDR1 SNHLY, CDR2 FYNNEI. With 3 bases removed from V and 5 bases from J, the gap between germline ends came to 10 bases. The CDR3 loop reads CASSEAGETEAFF. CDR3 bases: TGTGCCAGCAGTGAGGCAGGGGAGACTGAAGCTTTCTTT.

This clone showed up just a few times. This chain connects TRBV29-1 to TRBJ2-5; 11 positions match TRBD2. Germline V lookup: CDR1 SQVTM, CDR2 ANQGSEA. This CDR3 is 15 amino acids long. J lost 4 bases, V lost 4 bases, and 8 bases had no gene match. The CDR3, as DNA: TGCAGCGTTGCTATATCCGGGACTAGCGGAGAGACCCAGTACTTC. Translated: CSVAISGTSGETQYF.

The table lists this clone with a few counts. The CDR3 nucleotides read TGCGCCAGCAGTCGGACTAGCGGGCGGTGGGAGCAGTTCTTC. Its translation: CASSRTSGRWEQFF. The genes are TRBV4-1 and TRBJ2-1, with 11 bases that match TRBD2. This CDR3 is 14 amino acids long. The V gene's germline CDR1 is MGHRA and CDR2 YSYEKL. J lost 10 bases, V lost 6 bases, and 8 bases had no gene match.

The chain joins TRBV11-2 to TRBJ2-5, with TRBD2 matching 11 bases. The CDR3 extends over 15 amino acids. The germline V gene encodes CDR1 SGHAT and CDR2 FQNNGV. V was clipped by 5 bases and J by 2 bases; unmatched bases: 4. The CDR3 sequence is CASSIGTSGQETQYF. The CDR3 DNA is TGTGCCAGCAGCATCGGGACTAGCGGTCAAGAGACCCAGTACTTC. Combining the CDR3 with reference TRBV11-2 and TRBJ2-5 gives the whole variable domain EAGVAQSPRYKIIEKRQSVAFWCNPISGHATLYWYQQILGQGPKLLIQFQNNGVVDDSQLPKDRFSAERLKGVDSTLKIQPAKLEDSAVYLCASSIGTSGQETQYFGPGTRLLVL.

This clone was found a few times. The CDR3 bases are TGTGCCAGCTCACCACGAGTATTAGCGGGTGCAAACTCCTACGAGCAGTACTTC. It codes for CASSPRVLAGANSYEQYF. This sequence joins TRBV18 and TRBJ2-7, with TRBD2 identical over 7 bases. The CDR3 covers 18 residues. Per the germline V gene, CDR1 is KGHSH and CDR2 is LQKENI. V lost 1 base to trimming and J lost 0 bases; unmatched junction nucleotides: 12. Supplemented by reference TRBV18 and TRBJ2-7, the full variable domain reads NAGVMQNPRHLVRRRGQEARLRCSPMKGHSHVYWYRQLPEEGLKFMVYLQKENIIDESGMPKERFSAEFPKEGPSILRIQQVVRGDSAAYFCASSPRVLAGANSYEQYFGPGTRLTVT.

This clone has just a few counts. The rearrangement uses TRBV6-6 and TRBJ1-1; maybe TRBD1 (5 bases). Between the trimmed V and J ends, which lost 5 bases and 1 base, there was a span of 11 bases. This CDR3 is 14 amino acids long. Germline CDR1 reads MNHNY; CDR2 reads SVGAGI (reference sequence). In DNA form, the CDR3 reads TGTGCCAGCAGTAAAAATGGACAGAACACTGAAGCTTTCTTT. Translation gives CASSKNGQNTEAFF.

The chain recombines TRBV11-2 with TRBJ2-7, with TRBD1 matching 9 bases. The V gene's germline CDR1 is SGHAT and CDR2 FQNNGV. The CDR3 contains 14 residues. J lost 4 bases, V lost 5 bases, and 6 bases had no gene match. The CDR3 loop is CASSRDRGMYEQYF. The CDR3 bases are TGTGCCAGCAGCCGAGACAGGGGGATGTACGAGCAGTACTTC.

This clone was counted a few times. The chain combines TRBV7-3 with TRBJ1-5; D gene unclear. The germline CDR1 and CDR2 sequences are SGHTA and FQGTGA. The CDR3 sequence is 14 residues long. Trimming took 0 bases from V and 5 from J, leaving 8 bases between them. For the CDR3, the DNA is TGTGCCAGCAGCTTAACCTCAGGTGATCAGCCCCAGCATTTT. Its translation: CASSLTSGDQPQHF.